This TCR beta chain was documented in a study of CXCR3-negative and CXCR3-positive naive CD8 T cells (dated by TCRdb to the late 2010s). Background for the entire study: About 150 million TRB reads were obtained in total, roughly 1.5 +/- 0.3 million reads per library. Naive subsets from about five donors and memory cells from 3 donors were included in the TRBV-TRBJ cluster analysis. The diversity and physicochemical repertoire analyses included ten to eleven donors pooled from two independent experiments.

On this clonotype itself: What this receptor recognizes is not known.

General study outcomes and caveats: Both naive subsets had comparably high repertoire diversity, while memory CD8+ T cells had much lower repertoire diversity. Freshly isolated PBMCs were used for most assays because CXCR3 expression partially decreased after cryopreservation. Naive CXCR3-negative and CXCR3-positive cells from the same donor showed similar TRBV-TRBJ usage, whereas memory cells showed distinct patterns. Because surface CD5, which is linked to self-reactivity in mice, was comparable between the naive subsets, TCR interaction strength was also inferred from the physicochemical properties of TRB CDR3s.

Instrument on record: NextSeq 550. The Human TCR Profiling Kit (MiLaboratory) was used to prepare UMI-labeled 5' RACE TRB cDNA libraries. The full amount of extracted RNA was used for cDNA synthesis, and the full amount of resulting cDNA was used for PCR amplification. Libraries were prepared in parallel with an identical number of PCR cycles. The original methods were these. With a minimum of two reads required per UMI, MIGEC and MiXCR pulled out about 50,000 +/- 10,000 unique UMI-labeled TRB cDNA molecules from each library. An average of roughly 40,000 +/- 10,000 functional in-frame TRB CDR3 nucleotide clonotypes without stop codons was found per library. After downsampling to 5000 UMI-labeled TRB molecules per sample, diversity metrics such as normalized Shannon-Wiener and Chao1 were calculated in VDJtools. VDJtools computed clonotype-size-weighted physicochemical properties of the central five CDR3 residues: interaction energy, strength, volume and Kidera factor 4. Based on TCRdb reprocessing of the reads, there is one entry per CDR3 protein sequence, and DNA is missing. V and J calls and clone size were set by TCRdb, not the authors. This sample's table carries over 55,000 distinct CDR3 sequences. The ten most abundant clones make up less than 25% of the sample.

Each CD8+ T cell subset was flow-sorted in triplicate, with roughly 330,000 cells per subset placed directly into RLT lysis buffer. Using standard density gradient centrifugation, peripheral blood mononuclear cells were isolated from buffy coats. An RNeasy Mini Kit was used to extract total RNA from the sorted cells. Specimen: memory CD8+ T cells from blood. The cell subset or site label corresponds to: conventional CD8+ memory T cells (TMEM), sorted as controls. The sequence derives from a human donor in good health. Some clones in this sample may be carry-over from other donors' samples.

The CDR3 sequence is CASSSPGQGVNGYTF. The rearranged segments are TRBV7-9 and TRBJ1-2; TCRdb returns TRBD1, unconfirmable since there is no DNA. CDR3 length: 15 amino acids, cysteine to phenylalanine. No DNA sequence was recorded. The germline V gene (reference sequence) sets CDR1 to SEHNR and CDR2 to FQNEAQ.